A single sample gave rise to the 8 T cell receptor beta chains below, sequenced in a study of post-analysis software for immune sequencing data. Findings and caveats of the study: About five TRBV segments appeared more often in patients than in controls, and TRBV5-6, TRBV5-1 and TRBV20-1 were among these.

For these TCRs, the target antigens are not known. TCR beta libraries were prepared from cDNA with unique molecular identifiers. One entry per CDR3 protein, called by TCRdb with MiXCR from the PCR reads. Of 350,000 to 450,000 distinct CDR3 sequences in the sample, less than 40% were seen once. Specimen: blood. All receptors come from a girl aged 2-10 years with multiple sclerosis.

The sample holds a few counts of this clonotype. The CDR3: CASSFSGTSGSSYNEQFF. DNA of the CDR3: TGCGCCAGCAGCTTTTCCGGGACTAGCGGGAGCTCCTACAATGAGCAGTTCTTC. The chain combines TRBV5-1 with TRBJ2-1; the match to TRBD2 covers 14 bases. The germline CDR1 and CDR2 sequences are SGHRS and YFSETQ. Trimming at V came to 2 bases and at J to 0 bases, leaving 4 bases not matched to a gene. The CDR3 contains 18 residues.

With regard to this clonotype: A read error is likely, as this CDR3 ends without the conserved phenylalanine or tryptophan. The chain is built from TRBV27 and TRBJ2-7; D tentatively fits TRBD1 or TRBD2 (6 bases each). This CDR3 is built from 16 residues. Trimming took 0 bases from V and 0 from J, leaving 12 bases between them. Germline V gives CDR1 MNHEY, CDR2 SMNVEV (reference sequence). CDR3 loop: CASSLSTGASSYEQYL. For the CDR3, the DNA is TGTGCCAGCAGTTTATCGACGGGGGCGAGCTCCTACGAGCAGTACCTC.

The genes are TRBV27 and TRBJ1-6; unclear D gene. Per the germline V gene, CDR1 is MNHEY and CDR2 is SMNVEV (reference sequence). CDR3 length: 14 amino acids. V lost 2 bases, J lost 7 bases, and 9 bases lay in between. As DNA, the CDR3 is TGTGCCAGCAGTTTAAGAAGTCTAAATTCACCCCTCCACTTT. Encoded protein: CASSLRSLNSPLHF.

V is TRBV20-1 and J is TRBJ2-7, with D possibly being TRBD2 (7 bases). This CDR3 spans 16 amino acids. V lost 0 bases, J lost 2 bases, and 17 bases lay in between. Germline lookup yields CDR1 DFQATT and CDR2 SNEGSKA (reference sequence). In DNA form, the CDR3 reads TGCAGTGCTAGAGATAGGCGGGGGCTACGGGCCTACGAGCAGTACTTC. The encoded protein is CSARDRRGLRAYEQYF.

The chain has TRBV6-5 and TRBJ1-4; 9 positions agree with TRBD1. The CDR3 sequence is 16 residues long. CDR1 is MNHEY and CDR2 is SVGAGI in the germline V gene. V dropped 2 bases and J dropped 8; count of bases not matched to a gene: 9. This chain's CDR3 is CASSYQSPGTGEKLFF. CDR3 DNA: TGTGCCAGCAGTTACCAAAGTCCCGGGACAGGGGAAAAACTGTTTTTT.

CDR3 bases: TGTGCCAGCAGGCCCAAGCAGGATGAGCAGTTCTTC. It encodes CASRPKQDEQFF. The V gene is TRBV12-3 or TRBV12-4, the J gene TRBJ2-1; no firm D call. The germline V and J ends were trimmed by 6 bases and 8 bases, with 11 bases remaining between them. The CDR3 extends over 12 amino acids.

This clonotype appeared a few times. This chain connects TRBV20-1 to TRBJ2-3; 10 nucleotides align to TRBD2. Germline CDR1 DFQATT, CDR2 SNEGSKA (reference sequence). Trimming at V came to 5 bases and at J to 3 bases, leaving 11 bases not matched to a gene. There are 16 residues in the CDR3. The CDR3 spells CSASQTPGLATDTQYF. The CDR3 nucleotides are TGCAGTGCTTCGCAAACCCCGGGACTAGCGACAGATACGCAGTATTTT.

For the CDR3, the DNA is TGCGCCAGCAGCCAAGTAGGGGAAACGGGGGAGACCCAGTACTTC. It yields the protein CASSQVGETGETQYF. This chain connects TRBV4-1 to TRBJ2-5; D tentatively fits TRBD1 or TRBD2 (5 bases each). The germline gives CDR1 MGHRA, CDR2 YSYEKL. Trimming took 1 base from V and 5 from J, leaving 14 bases between them. This CDR3 has 15 amino acids.